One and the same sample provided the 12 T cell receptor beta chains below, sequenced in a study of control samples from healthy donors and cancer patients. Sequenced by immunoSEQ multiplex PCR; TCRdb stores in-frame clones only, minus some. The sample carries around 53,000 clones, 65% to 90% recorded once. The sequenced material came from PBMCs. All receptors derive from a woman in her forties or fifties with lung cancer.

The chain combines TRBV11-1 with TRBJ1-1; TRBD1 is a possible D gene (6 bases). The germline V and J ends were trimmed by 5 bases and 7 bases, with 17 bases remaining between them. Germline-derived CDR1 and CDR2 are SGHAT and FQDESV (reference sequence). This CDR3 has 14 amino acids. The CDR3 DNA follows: TGTGCCAGCAGCGTGGACAGACAATCCTTTGAAGCTTTCTTT. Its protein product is CASSVDRQSFEAFF.

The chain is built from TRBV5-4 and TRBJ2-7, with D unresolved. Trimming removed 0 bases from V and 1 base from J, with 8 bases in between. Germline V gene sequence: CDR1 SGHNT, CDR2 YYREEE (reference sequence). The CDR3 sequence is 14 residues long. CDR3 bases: TGTGCCAGCAGCTTGGGTTTGGCTTCCTACGAGCAGTACTTC. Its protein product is CASSLGLASYEQYF.

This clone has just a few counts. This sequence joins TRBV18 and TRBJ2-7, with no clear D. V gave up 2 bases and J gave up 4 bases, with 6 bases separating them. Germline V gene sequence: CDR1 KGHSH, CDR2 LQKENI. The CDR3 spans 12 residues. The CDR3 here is CASSPSDYEQYF. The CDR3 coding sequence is TGTGCCAGCTCACCAAGCGATTACGAGCAGTACTTC.

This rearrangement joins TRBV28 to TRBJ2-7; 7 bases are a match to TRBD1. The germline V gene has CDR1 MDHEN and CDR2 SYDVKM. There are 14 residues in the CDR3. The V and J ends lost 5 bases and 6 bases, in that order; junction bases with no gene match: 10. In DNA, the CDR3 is TGTGCCAGCAGTCTCCCAGGACAGGCTCTCGAGCAGTACTTC. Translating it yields CASSLPGQALEQYF.

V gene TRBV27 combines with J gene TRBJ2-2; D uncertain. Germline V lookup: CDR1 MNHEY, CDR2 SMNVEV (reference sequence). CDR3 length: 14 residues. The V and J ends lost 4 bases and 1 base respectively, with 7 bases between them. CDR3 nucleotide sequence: TGTGCCAGCAGTTCACTTCTGAACACCGGGGAGCTGTTTTTT. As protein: CASSSLLNTGELFF.

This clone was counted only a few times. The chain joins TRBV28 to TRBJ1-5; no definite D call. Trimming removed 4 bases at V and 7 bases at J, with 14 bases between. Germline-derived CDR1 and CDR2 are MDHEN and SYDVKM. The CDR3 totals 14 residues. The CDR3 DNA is TGTGCCAGCAGTTCTCCGGCGGGATCCCAGCCCCAGCATTTT. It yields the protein CASSSPAGSQPQHF.

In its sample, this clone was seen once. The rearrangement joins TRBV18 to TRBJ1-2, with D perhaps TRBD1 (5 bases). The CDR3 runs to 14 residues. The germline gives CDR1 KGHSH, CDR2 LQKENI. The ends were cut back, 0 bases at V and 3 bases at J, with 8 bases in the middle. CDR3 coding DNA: TGTGCCAGCTCACCACCGGGGCCGGACTATGGCTACACCTTC. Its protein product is CASSPPGPDYGYTF. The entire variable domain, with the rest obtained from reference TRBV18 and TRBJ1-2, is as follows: NAGVMQNPRHLVRRRGQEARLRCSPMKGHSHVYWYRQLPEEGLKFMVYLQKENIIDESGMPKERFSAEFPKEGPSILRIQQVVRGDSAAYFCASSPPGPDYGYTFGSGTRLTVV.

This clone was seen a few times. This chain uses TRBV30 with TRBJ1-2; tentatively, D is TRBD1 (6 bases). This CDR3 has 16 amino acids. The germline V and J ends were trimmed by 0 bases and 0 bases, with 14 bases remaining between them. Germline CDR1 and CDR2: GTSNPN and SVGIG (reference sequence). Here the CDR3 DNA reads TGTGCCTGGAGTGTACGGGCAGGGGTGTCTAACTATGGCTACACCTTC. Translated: CAWSVRAGVSNYGYTF.

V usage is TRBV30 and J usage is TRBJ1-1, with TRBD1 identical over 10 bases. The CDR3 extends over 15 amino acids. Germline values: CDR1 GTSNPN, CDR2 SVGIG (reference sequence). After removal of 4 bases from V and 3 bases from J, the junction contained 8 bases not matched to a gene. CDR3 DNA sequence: TGTGCCTGGATCCGTTTCGGGACAGGGGACACTGAAGCTTTCTTT. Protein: CAWIRFGTGDTEAFF.

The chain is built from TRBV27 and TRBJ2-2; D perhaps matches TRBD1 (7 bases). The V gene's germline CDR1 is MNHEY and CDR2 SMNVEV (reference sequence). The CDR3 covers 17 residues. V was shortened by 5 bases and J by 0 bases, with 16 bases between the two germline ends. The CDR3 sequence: CASSPSSGGPNTGELFF. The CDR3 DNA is TGTGCCAGCAGTCCCTCTTCAGGGGGGCCGAACACCGGGGAGCTGTTTTTT.

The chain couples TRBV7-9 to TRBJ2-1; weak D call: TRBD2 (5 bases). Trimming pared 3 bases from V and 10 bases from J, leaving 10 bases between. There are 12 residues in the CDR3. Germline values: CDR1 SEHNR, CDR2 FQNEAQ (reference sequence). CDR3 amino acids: CASSFEGLEQFF. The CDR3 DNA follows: TGTGCCAGCAGCTTTGAGGGTTTAGAGCAGTTCTTC.

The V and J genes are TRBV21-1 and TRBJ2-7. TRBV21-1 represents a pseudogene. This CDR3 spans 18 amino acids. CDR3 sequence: CASSLSSVGGRGSYEQYF. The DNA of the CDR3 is TGTGCCAGCAGCCTTTCTTCTGTGGGGGGCCGGGGCTCCTACGAGCAGTACTTC.